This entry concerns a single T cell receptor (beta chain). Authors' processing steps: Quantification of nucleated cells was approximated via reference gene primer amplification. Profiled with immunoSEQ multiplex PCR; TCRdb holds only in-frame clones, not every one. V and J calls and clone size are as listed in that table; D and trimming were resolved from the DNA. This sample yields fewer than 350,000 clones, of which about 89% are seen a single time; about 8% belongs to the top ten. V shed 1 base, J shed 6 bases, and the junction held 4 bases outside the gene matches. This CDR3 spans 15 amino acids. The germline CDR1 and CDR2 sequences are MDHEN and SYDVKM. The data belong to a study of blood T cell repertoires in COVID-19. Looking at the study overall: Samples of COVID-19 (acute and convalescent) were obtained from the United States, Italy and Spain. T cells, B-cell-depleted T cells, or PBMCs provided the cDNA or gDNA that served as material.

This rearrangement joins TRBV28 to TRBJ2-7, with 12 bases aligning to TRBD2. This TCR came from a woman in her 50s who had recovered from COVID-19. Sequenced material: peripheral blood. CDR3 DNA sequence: TGTGCCAGCAGTTTATCTAGCGGGGGGGCGGGCGAGCAGTACTTC. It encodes CASSLSSGGAGEQYF.